Listed below are T cell receptor beta chains from one sample, sequenced in a study of T cell changes during pregnancy in multiple sclerosis. Profiling relied on immunoSEQ multiplex PCR, and the TCRdb table lists in-frame clones only, not all of them. The table lists 18,000 or so clones, approximately 90% of them singletons. Source: CD4+ T cells from peripheral blood mononuclear cells, taken in the first trimester of pregnancy. The source of these receptors is a female donor in good health, enrolled as a control in a pregnancy study. Both conserved end residues are part of each CDR3. A D gene is named only where the DNA matches it firmly. Size values are once, few and many counts, or a class for expanded clones, and some rows have none.

J: TRBJ1-4
V: TRBV6-1
size: NA
D: NA
DNA: TGTGCCAGCAGTGAAAGCCCAGGAACTAATGAAAAACTGTTTTTT
CDR3: CASSESPGTNEKLFF

J: TRBJ2-1
V: TRBV4-3
size: NA
D: TRBD1
DNA: TGCGCCAGCGGACCGGGACAGAAAGACAATGAGCAGTTCTTC
CDR3: CASGPGQKDNEQFF

J: TRBJ1-2
V: TRBV7-9
size: NA
D: TRBD1
DNA: TGTGCCAGCAGCCTCGGGACAGGCAGGGGCTACACCTTC
CDR3: CASSLGTGRGYTF

J: TRBJ1-2
V: TRBV18
size: NA
D: NA
DNA: TGTGCCAGCTCACCGGGAGCAGGAGGGGATACTCGCGGCTACACCTTC
CDR3: CASSPGAGGDTRGYTF

J: TRBJ2-7
V: TRBV5-5
size: NA
D: NA
DNA: TGTGCCAGCAGCTTAGTCAGGGGAGCCTACGAGCAGTACTTC
CDR3: CASSLVRGAYEQYF

J: TRBJ2-1
V: TRBV10-3
size: NA
D: NA
DNA: TGTGCCATCAGTGTAGGGGACAATGAGCAGTTCTTC
CDR3: CAISVGDNEQFF

J: TRBJ2-5
V: TRBV11-2
size: NA
D: NA
DNA: TGTGCCAGCAGCTTAGTCGAGGTCCTAGGGACCCAGTACTTC
CDR3: CASSLVEVLGTQYF

J: TRBJ1-2
V: TRBV27
size: NA
D: NA
DNA: NA
CDR3: CASSSSTEPWKVYGYTF

J: TRBJ2-5
V: TRBV13
size: NA
D: TRBD2
DNA: TGTGCCAGCAAGAAGCTAGCGGGAGAGACCCAGTACTTC
CDR3: CASKKLAGETQYF

J: TRBJ2-5
V: TRBV7-8
size: once
D: TRBD1
DNA: TGTGCCAGCAGCTCCCGAGAGGGGGCAGGAGAGACCCAGTACTTC
CDR3: CASSSREGAGETQYF

J: TRBJ2-5
V: TRBV7-6
size: NA
D: TRBD2
DNA: TGTGCCAGCAGCTCGGTCGCGGGGGGGGAGACCCAGTACTTC
CDR3: CASSSVAGGETQYF

J: TRBJ2-5
V: TRBV2
size: NA
D: NA
DNA: TGTGCCAGCCTGAGGGAATCCTTGCTTTGGACCCAGTACTTC
CDR3: CASLRESLLWTQYF

J: TRBJ1-1
V: TRBV29-1
size: NA
D: TRBD1
DNA: TGCAGCGTTTCGGACAGGCTCACTGAAGCTTTCTTT
CDR3: CSVSDRLTEAFF

J: TRBJ2-7
V: TRBV6-5
size: NA
D: NA
DNA: TGTGCCAGCAGTTACGGCACAGGGATCTCCTACGAGCAGTACTTC
CDR3: CASSYGTGISYEQYF

J: TRBJ1-1
V: TRBV11-3
size: NA
D: NA
DNA: TGTGCCAGCAGCTCGCTGACCGGAGTGACCACTGAAGCTTTCTTT
CDR3: CASSSLTGVTTEAFF

J: TRBJ2-5
V: TRBV7-8
size: NA
D: TRBD2
DNA: TGTGCCAGCAGCTTTAGCGGGAGGGCCAGGGAGACCCAGTACTTC
CDR3: CASSFSGRARETQYF

J: TRBJ2-2
V: TRBV27
size: NA
D: TRBD2
DNA: TGTGGGACCGGGAGGGCAGCCGGGGAGCTGTTTTTT
CDR3: CGTGRAAGELFF

J: TRBJ2-7
V: TRBV5-1
size: NA
D: TRBD1
DNA: TGCGCCAGCAGCGGGACAGGACGCTCCTACGAGCAGTACTTC
CDR3: CASSGTGRSYEQYF

J: TRBJ1-2
V: TRBV19
size: NA
D: NA
DNA: TGTGCCAGTAGTTTGGACAGCCTCTATGGCTACACCTTC
CDR3: CASSLDSLYGYTF

J: TRBJ2-4
V: TRBV19
size: NA
D: NA
DNA: TGTGCCAGTAGTCCGGAGGGGGGGCGCCTAGCCAAAAACATTCAGTACTTC
CDR3: CASSPEGGRLAKNIQYF

J: TRBJ2-3
V: TRBV4-1
size: NA
D: TRBD2
DNA: TGCGCCAGCAGCCAAGATGGGCTAGCGGGAGTAGGCACAGATACGCAGTATTTT
CDR3: CASSQDGLAGVGTDTQYF

J: TRBJ2-7
V: TRBV29-1
size: once
D: TRBD2
DNA: TGCAGCGTTGACCTGGGGACAGGACTAGCGGGATCCTACGAGCAGTACTTC
CDR3: CSVDLGTGLAGSYEQYF

J: TRBJ2-7
V: TRBV15
size: NA
D: TRBD1
DNA: TGTGCCACCAGCAGGGACAGGGGAGCCTACGAGCAGTACTTC
CDR3: CATSRDRGAYEQYF

J: TRBJ1-1
V: TRBV19
size: NA
D: NA
DNA: TGTGCCAGTAGTATAGCACCAGGAAACACTGAAGCTTTCTTT
CDR3: CASSIAPGNTEAFF

J: TRBJ2-5
V: TRBV5-1
size: NA
D: NA
DNA: TGCGCCAGCAGCCGCGCGGGACAGCAAGAGACCCAGTACTTC
CDR3: CASSRAGQQETQYF